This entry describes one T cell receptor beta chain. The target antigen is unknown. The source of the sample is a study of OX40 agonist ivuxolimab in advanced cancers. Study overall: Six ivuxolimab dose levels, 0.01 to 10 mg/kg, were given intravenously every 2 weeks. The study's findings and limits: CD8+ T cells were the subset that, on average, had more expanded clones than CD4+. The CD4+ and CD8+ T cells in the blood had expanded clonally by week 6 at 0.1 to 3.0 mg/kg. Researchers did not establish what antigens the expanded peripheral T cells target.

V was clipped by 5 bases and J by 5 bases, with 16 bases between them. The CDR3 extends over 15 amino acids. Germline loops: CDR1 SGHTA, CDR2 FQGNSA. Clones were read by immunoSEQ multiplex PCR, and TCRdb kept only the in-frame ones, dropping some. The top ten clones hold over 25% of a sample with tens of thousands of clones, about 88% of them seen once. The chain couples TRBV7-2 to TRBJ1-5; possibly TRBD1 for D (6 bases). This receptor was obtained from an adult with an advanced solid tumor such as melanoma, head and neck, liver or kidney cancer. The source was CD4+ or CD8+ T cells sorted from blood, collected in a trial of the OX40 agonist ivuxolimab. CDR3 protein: CASSEWGAPHQPQHF. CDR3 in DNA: TGTGCCAGCAGCGAATGGGGGGCGCCTCATCAGCCCCAGCATTTT.